The 5 T cell receptor beta chains below were found in one sample sequenced in a study of Ad26.COV2.S vaccination and SARS-CoV-2 variants. TCRdb keeps only in-frame clones here, not all; method: immunoSEQ multiplex PCR. The table includes some 340,000 clones, about 86% detected once. Treatment of the sample: around 19 received Ad26.COV2.S at low or high dose, single or two shots; about 5 received placebo; per-sample allocation not given. Each sample was drawn 63 days after the first injection (of vaccine or placebo). This specimen consisted of peripheral blood, obtained in a trial of Ad26.COV2.S vaccine versus placebo. The receptors derive from a person aged 18-60 years who received the Ad26.COV2.S COVID-19 vaccine or a placebo.

This clone was detected a few times. The chain is built from TRBV6-5 and TRBJ1-5; D not resolved. V lost 6 bases, J lost 7 bases, and 7 bases lay in between. The CDR3 contains 11 residues. The V gene's germline CDR1 is MNHEY and CDR2 SVGAGI. This CDR3 reads CASRKGQPQHF. The CDR3 DNA follows: TGTGCCAGCAGGAAGGGACAGCCCCAGCATTTT.

The V gene is TRBV10-3, the J gene TRBJ1-1, with unresolved D. Germline-derived CDR1 and CDR2 are ENHRY and SYGVKD. With 0 bases removed from V and 3 bases from J, the gap between germline ends came to 8 bases. The CDR3 covers 14 residues. CDR3 loop: CAISESGSYTEAFF. DNA for the CDR3: TGTGCCATCAGTGAGTCGGGCAGCTACACTGAAGCTTTCTTT.

This clone was recorded once. The V call is TRBV3-1 (or the pseudogene TRBV3-2), the J call TRBJ1-2; a possible D gene is TRBD1 (5 bases). The CDR3 consists of 14 residues. Per germline, CDR1 LGHDT and CDR2 YNNKEL (reference sequence). V dropped 8 bases and J dropped 0 bases, with 13 bases sitting between them. This CDR3 reads CASGGAATNYGYTF. In nucleotides, the CDR3 is TGTGCCAGCGGGGGAGCGGCCACTAACTATGGCTACACCTTC.

V and J are TRBV9 and TRBJ1-1; D is possibly TRBD1 (6 bases). V lost 3 bases, J lost 1 base, and 10 bases lay in between. CDR3 size: 14 residues. CDR1 and CDR2 (germline): SGDLS, YYNGEE. CDR3 sequence (DNA): TGTGCCAGCAGCGAGGGGGGTGGGAACACTGAAGCTTTCTTT. Translated: CASSEGGGNTEAFF.

The V gene is TRBV7-2, the J gene TRBJ2-2; D uncertain. Germline-derived CDR1 and CDR2 are SGHTA and FQGNSA. The V end was cut by 1 base, the J end by 6 bases, with 15 bases between. The CDR3 runs to 16 residues. CDR3 coding DNA: TGTGCCAGCAGCTTAGAGGCCTCAAAAGGCGCCGGGGAGCTGTTTTTT. Protein: CASSLEASKGAGELFF.